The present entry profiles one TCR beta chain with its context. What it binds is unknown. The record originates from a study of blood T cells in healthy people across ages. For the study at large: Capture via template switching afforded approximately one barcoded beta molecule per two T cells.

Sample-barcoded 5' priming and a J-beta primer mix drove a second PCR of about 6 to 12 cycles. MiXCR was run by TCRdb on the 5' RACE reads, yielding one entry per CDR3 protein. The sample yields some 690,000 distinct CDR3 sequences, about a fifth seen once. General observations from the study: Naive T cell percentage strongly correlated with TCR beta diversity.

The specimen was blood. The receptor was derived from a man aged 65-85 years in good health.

Here the CDR3 DNA reads TGTGCCAGCAGCCAAACTAGGGTTCCTCGCACAGATACGCAGTATTTT. Protein product: CASSQTRVPRTDTQYF. J is TRBJ2-3 and V is TRBV9; D might be TRBD2 (5 bases). The CDR3 consists of 16 residues. V lost 4 bases and J lost 1, with 16 bases in between. Looked up from germline, CDR1 is SGDLS and CDR2 is YYNGEE.